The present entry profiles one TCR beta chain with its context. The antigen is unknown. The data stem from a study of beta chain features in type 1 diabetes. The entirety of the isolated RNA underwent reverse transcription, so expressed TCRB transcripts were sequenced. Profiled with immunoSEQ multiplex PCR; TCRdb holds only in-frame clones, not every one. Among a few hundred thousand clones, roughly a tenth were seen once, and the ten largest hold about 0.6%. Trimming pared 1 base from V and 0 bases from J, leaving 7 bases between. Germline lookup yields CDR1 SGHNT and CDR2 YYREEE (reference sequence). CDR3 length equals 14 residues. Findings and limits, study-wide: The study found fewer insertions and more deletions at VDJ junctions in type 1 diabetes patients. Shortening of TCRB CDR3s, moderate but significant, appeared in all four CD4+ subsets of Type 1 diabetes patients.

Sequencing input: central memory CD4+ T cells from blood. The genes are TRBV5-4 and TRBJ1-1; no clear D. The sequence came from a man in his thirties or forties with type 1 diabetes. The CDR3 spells CASSLTDLNTEAFF. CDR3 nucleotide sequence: TGTGCCAGCAGCTTGACAGACTTGAACACTGAAGCTTTCTTT.